Below, one T cell receptor beta chain is given with its context. Profiled with immunoSEQ multiplex PCR; TCRdb holds only in-frame clones, not every one. Of roughly 160,000 clones in the sample, about 91% were seen once. The data are from a study of control samples from healthy donors and cancer patients. The CDR3 runs to 16 residues. V lost 0 bases and J lost 4; bases outside the gene matches: 7. From germline, CDR1 is SGHNT and CDR2 YYREEE (reference sequence). The V call is TRBV5-4, the J call TRBJ2-5, with 9 bases that match TRBD1. The sequence came from a woman aged 25 to 39 in good health. The sequenced sample consisted of blood. CDR3 sequence (DNA): TGTGCCAGCAGCTTGGCCCTCCAGACAGGGGGAGAGACCCAGTACTTC. It is translated as CASSLALQTGGETQYF.